This entry features one T cell receptor (beta chain) sequence. Its cognate antigen is unknown. V lost 2 bases to trimming and J lost 3 bases; unmatched junction nucleotides: 8. Per germline, CDR1 SGHRS and CDR2 YFSETQ. This CDR3 region has 17 residues. The data stem from a study of cytotoxic CD8 clonotypes in ibrutinib-treated CLL. Study findings and constraints: Sustained-remission and progressing patients' sampling times differed. Starting clonality was above that of age-matched healthy donors and tracked circulating CD8+ T-cell counts.

The protocol was immunoSEQ multiplex PCR, while the TCRdb copy is restricted to in-frame clones and leaves out a portion. The sample records some 140,000 clones, around 80% being singletons. The input for sequencing was PBMCs, taken after 24 months of ibrutinib treatment. The receptor's source is a human donor with chronic lymphocytic leukemia. The rearrangement joins TRBV5-1 to TRBJ1-1, with 12 bases matching TRBD1. CDR3 loop: CASSFMGQGAADTEAFF. The CDR3, as DNA: TGCGCCAGCAGCTTCATGGGACAGGGGGCGGCGGACACTGAAGCTTTCTTT.